The 5 T cell receptor beta chains presented below share a single source sample, sequenced in a study of shared clonotypes between healthy human individuals. This table comes from immunoSEQ multiplex PCR, and its TCRdb copy is limited to in-frame clones, with some not included. The sample yields about 820,000 clones, more than 85% seen once. CD45RO-negative cells were positively selected for CCR7, leaving out terminally differentiated effector memory CD45RA+ cells. What was sequenced was naive CD8+ T cells sorted from blood. The source is a man aged 30 to 45 in good health.

The V call is TRBV28, the J call TRBJ2-7; TRBD1 matches at 9 bases. The CDR3 loop spans 18 amino acids. Germline assignment: CDR1 MDHEN and CDR2 SYDVKM. The V segment lost 4 bases and the J segment 3 bases; nucleotides outside the gene matches: 16. The CDR3 sequence: CASSSVRIRDREYYEQYF. DNA of the CDR3: TGTGCCAGCAGTTCAGTGCGTATCCGGGACAGGGAATACTACGAGCAGTACTTC.

This clone was seen once. This chain links TRBV15 with TRBJ2-1; 8 bases align to TRBD2. Germline V gene sequence: CDR1 LNHNV, CDR2 YYDKDF (reference sequence). This CDR3 is built from 13 residues. Trimming took 8 bases from V and 6 from J; bases not matched to a gene: 6. The CDR3 spells CATGEREINEQFF. The CDR3 coding sequence is TGTGCCACCGGGGAGCGGGAGATCAATGAGCAGTTCTTC.

The chain couples TRBV30 to TRBJ2-2, with a possible D match to TRBD2 (6 bases). The CDR3 spans 15 residues. The V and J ends lost 0 bases and 6 bases respectively, with 14 bases between them. Germline V gene sequence: CDR1 GTSNPN, CDR2 SVGIG (reference sequence). The chain's CDR3 is CAWSVSRELAGELFF. CDR3 DNA sequence: TGTGCCTGGAGTGTATCTCGGGAGTTGGCCGGGGAGCTGTTTTTT.

The rearrangement uses TRBV4-3 and TRBJ1-1, with D hard to call. The CDR3 spans 16 residues. Germline V gene data show CDR1 as LGHNA and CDR2 as YSLEER. V lost 0 bases and J 4 bases, leaving 15 bases between the germline ends. The CDR3 DNA reads as TGCGCCAGCAGCCAAGATCGCTTAACTCCCGGCACTGAAGCTTTCTTT. Its translation is CASSQDRLTPGTEAFF.

V is TRBV29-1 and J is TRBJ2-1; D is possibly TRBD2 (5 bases). Germline V gene data show CDR1 as SQVTM and CDR2 as ANQGSEA. The CDR3 has 17 residues. V dropped 4 bases and J dropped 0 bases, with 19 bases sitting between them. The CDR3 bases are TGCAGCGTTGGCGGGCGGGTAGCGCCTCGCTCCTACAATGAGCAGTTCTTC. It specifies CSVGGRVAPRSYNEQFF.